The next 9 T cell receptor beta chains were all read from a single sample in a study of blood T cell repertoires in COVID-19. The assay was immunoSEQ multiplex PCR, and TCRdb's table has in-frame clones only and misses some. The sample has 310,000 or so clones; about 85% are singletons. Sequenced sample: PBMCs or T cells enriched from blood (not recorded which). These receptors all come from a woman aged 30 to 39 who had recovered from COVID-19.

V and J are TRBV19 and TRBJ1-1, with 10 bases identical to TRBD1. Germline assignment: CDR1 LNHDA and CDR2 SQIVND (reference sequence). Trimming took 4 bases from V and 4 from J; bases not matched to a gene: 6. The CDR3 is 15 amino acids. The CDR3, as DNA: TGTGCCAGTAGTACCGCGGACAGGGGGGGCACTGAAGCTTTCTTT. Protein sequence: CASSTADRGGTEAFF.

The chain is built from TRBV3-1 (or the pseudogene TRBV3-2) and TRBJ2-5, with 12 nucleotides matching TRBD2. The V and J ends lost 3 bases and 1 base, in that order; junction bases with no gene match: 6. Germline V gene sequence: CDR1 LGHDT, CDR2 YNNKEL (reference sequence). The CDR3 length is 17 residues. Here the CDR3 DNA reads TGTGCCAGCAGCCAGCCCACTAGCGGGGGGTTCCAAGAGACCCAGTACTTC. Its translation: CASSQPTSGGFQETQYF.

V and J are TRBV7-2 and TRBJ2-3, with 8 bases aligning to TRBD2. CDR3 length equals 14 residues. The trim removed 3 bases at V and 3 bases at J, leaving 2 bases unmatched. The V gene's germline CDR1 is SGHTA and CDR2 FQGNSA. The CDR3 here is CASSFRGGTDTQYF. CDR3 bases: TGTGCCAGCAGCTTCCGCGGGGGGACAGATACGCAGTATTTT.

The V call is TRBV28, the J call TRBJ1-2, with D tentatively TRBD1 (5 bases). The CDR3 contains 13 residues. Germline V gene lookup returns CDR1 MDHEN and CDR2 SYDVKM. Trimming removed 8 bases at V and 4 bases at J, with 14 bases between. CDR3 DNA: TGTGCCAGCGGTGGGGCGCAGCGCTATGGCTACACCTTC. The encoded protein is CASGGAQRYGYTF.

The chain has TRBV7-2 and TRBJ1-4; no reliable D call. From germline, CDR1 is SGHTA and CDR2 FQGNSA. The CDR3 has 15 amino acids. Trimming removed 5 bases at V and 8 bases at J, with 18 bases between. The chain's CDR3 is CASSPEGGPREKLFF. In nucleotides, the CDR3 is TGTGCCAGCAGCCCGGAGGGTGGTCCGAGGGAAAAACTGTTTTTT.

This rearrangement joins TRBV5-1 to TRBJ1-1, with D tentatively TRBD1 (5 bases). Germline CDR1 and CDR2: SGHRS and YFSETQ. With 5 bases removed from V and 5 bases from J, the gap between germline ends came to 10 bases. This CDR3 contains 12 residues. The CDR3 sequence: CASRSGGTEAFF. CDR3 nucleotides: TGCGCCAGCAGGAGCGGGGGGACTGAAGCTTTCTTT.

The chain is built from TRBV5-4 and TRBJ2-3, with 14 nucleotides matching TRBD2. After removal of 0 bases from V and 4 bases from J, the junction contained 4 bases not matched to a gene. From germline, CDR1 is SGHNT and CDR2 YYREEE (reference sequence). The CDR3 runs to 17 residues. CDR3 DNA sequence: TGTGCCAGCAGCTTGGCCGGGACTAGCGGGGGCTCAGATACGCAGTATTTT. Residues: CASSLAGTSGGSDTQYF.

The CDR3 region is CASSAGQSLNTEAFF. CDR3 sequence (DNA): TGTGCCAGCAGCGCGGGACAGTCCCTGAACACTGAAGCTTTCTTT. The chain employs TRBV7-9 and TRBJ1-1, with 7 bases identical to TRBD1. The CDR3 totals 15 residues. Per germline, CDR1 SEHNR and CDR2 FQNEAQ (reference sequence). The V and J ends lost 5 bases and 0 bases, in that order; junction bases with no gene match: 6.

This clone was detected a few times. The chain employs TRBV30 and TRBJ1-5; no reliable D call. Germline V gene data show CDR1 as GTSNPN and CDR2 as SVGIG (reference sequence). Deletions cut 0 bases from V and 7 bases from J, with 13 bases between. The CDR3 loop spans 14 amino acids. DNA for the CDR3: TGTGCCTGGAGTGTACTCGGGCCGGGGCAGCCCCAGCATTTT. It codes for CAWSVLGPGQPQHF.